The 2 T cell receptor beta chains listed next were all sequenced from one sample in a study of cytomegalovirus exposure and HLA in healthy donors. Both 60 Vbeta primers and 13 Jbeta primers went into the PCR. Sequencing was performed with immunoSEQ multiplex PCR; in TCRdb, only in-frame clones are kept and a portion is missing. The sample gives around 140,000 clones, 65% to 80% of which show up once; 6% to 8.5% is in the top ten. Material: PBMCs. The origin of the receptors is a man aged 30 to 45 in good health and CMV-seronegative.

This rearrangement joins TRBV7-9 to TRBJ1-2; the D is unclear. CDR1 is SEHNR and CDR2 is FQNEAQ in the germline V gene (reference sequence). V was shortened by 2 bases and J by 6 bases, with 7 bases between the two germline ends. CDR3 size: 12 residues. The CDR3 is CASSLTVDGYTF. In DNA, the CDR3 is TGTGCCAGCAGCTTAACAGTAGATGGCTACACCTTC.

This chain uses TRBV5-5 with TRBJ2-3; TRBD1 matches at 9 bases. Per the germline V gene, CDR1 is SGHKS and CDR2 is YYEKEE (reference sequence). The V segment lost 2 bases and the J segment 6 bases; nucleotides outside the gene matches: 10. CDR3 size: 16 residues. The CDR3 DNA sequence: TGTGCCAGCAGCTTACTCAGGGACAGGGTGTCCGATACGCAGTATTTT. Translating gives CASSLLRDRVSDTQYF.